This T cell receptor (beta chain) emerged from a study of type 1 and type 2 diabetes patients. Study background: Participants included type 1 and type 2 diabetes patients plus nondiabetic controls.

This clonotype has a count of ten or more. The antigen is undetermined. PCR was run on genomic DNA. The TCR beta CDR3 region was amplified using 30 forward and 13 reverse primers. Using its own MiXCR run on the multiplex PCR reads, TCRdb lists one record per CDR3 protein. The sample lists 270,000 or so distinct CDR3 sequences; over 45% were seen once. All diabetic donors were classified as either type 1 or type 2 diabetes. Study-level points and caveats: Type 2 diabetes and control samples shared highly correlated V and J usage, averaging approximately 0.97.

The receptor's source is a man between 18 and 29 years old with type 2 diabetes. The material sequenced was peripheral blood mononuclear cells (PBMCs).

DNA of the CDR3: TGCGCCAGCAGTGGAAACGTGAGGGGGGTCGGGAACACCGGGGAGCTGTTTTTT. This encodes CASSGNVRGVGNTGELFF. The chain uses TRBV10-1 and TRBJ2-2; D is perhaps TRBD1 or TRBD2 (6 bases each). CDR3 length: 18 residues. V lost 4 bases, J lost 1 base, and 19 bases lay in between. Germline CDR1 and CDR2: WNHNN and SYGVQD (reference sequence).